The present entry profiles one T cell receptor beta chain with its context. What it binds is not known. The source of the sample is a study of T cells after yellow fever vaccination. Study findings and constraints: Highly abundant clonotypes carried over from the bulk population could end up in FACS-sorted repertoires as contaminants.

Template switching by 5'RACE produced TCR cDNA, adding a universal primer site and UMIs. Each CDR3 protein is one row after TCRdb ran MiXCR on the 5' RACE reads. Of 300,000 to 400,000 distinct CDR3 sequences listed, approximately 3.9% are singletons. The CDR3 runs to 14 residues. Germline CDR1 MNHNS, CDR2 SASEGT. V was clipped by 6 bases and J by 2 bases, with 13 bases between them. The chain uses TRBV6-1 and TRBJ1-2; D is unresolved. The receptor was derived from a man between 18 and 29 years old who received the YFV17D yellow fever vaccine. Sample: PBMCs, taken 5 days after the yellow fever booster vaccination. Here the CDR3 reads CASRGGDTNYGYTF. CDR3 in DNA: TGTGCCAGCAGGGGCGGGGATACGAACTATGGCTACACCTTC.